Listed here are 14 T cell receptor beta chains from one sample, sequenced in a study of beta chain features in type 1 diabetes. Sequencing targeted expressed TCRB transcripts, as all isolated RNA had been reverse transcribed. TCRdb's table, derived via immunoSEQ multiplex PCR, lists solely in-frame clones and lacks some. Among 400,000 to 600,000 clones listed, about 30% were seen once. Specimen: naive CD4+ T cells from blood. These receptors all come from a man between 18 and 35 years old in good health.

The rearrangement uses TRBV11-2 and TRBJ2-5; 8 positions match TRBD1. J lost 1 base, V lost 5 bases, and 3 bases had no gene match. Per germline, CDR1 SGHAT and CDR2 FQNNGV. CDR3 size: 14 residues. CDR3 sequence: CASSRTGPQETQYF. The CDR3 nucleotides read TGTGCCAGCAGCCGGACAGGGCCCCAAGAGACCCAGTACTTC.

V and J are TRBV6-5 and TRBJ2-5; 7 bases agree with TRBD2. The germline V gene encodes CDR1 MNHEY and CDR2 SVGAGI. J gave up 2 bases and V 0 bases, and 3 bases lay outside the gene matches. The length of the CDR3 is 15 residues. The CDR3 region has the DNA TGTGCCAGCAGTTACTCACTAGCGCAACAAGAGACCCAGTACTTC. It specifies CASSYSLAQQETQYF.

This clone was detected only a few times. CDR3 bases: TGTGCCAGTAGTTGGTCAGGACAAGAGACCCAGTACTTC. It encodes CASSWSGQETQYF. This chain uses TRBV19 with TRBJ2-5; D ambiguous. This CDR3 region has 13 residues. V was pared by 5 bases and J by 2 bases, with 9 bases between. In germline, CDR1 is LNHDA, CDR2 SQIVND (reference sequence).

The chain is built from TRBV25-1 and TRBJ2-5; 10 nucleotides line up with TRBD1. With V trimmed by 6 bases and J by 5 bases, 9 bases remained unmatched. Germline CDR1 and CDR2: MGHDK and SYGVNS. This CDR3 has 15 residues. CDR3 coding DNA: TGTGCCAGCAGCCCCGGGACAGGGGTCCGGGAGACCCAGTACTTC. This codes for CASSPGTGVRETQYF.

The V and J genes are TRBV6-1 and TRBJ2-1, with 8 positions matching TRBD2. The length of the CDR3 is 18 residues. V was clipped by 0 bases and J by 5 bases; unmatched bases: 12. Germline lookup yields CDR1 MNHNS and CDR2 SASEGT. Here the CDR3 reads CASSEAISGTRNDNEQFF. The CDR3 DNA follows: TGTGCCAGCAGTGAAGCGATTAGCGGGACGCGAAACGACAATGAGCAGTTCTTC.

This clone was observed a handful of times. This chain's CDR3 is CASSATLTSGSQETQYF. The CDR3 coding sequence is TGTGCCAGCAGCGCGACGTTGACTAGCGGGTCCCAAGAGACCCAGTACTTC. The chain is built from TRBV9 and TRBJ2-5; TRBD2 matches 10 bases. V dropped 3 bases and J dropped 1; count of bases not matched to a gene: 9. Per the germline V gene, CDR1 is SGDLS and CDR2 is YYNGEE. This CDR3 has 17 amino acids.

V and J are TRBV18 and TRBJ2-5; tentatively, D is TRBD1 (5 bases). CDR3 length: 13 residues. The V end lost 5 bases, the J end lost 2 bases, and 9 bases lay between the germline ends. From germline, CDR1 is KGHSH and CDR2 LQKENI. In DNA form, the CDR3 reads TGTGCCAGCTCAACCGACAGACAAGAGACCCAGTACTTC. It yields the protein CASSTDRQETQYF.

The count of this clone is one. This chain links TRBV7-2 with TRBJ1-4; TRBD1 agrees at 7 bases. The trim removed 5 bases at V and 4 bases at J, leaving 4 bases unmatched. In germline, CDR1 is SGHTA, CDR2 FQGNSA. CDR3 length equals 14 residues. The CDR3 nucleotides read TGTGCCAGCAGCCAGGGACAGTTTAATGAAAAACTGTTTTTT. It specifies CASSQGQFNEKLFF.

The table lists this clone with a few counts. CDR3 DNA: TGTGCCAGCAGCTTAATGGACTACAATGAGCAGTTCTTC. Its protein product is CASSLMDYNEQFF. The V gene is TRBV7-9, the J gene TRBJ2-1; no definite D call. Trimming took off 2 bases at V and 3 bases at J, with 5 bases between the two ends. This CDR3 has 13 residues. In germline, CDR1 is SEHNR, CDR2 FQNEAQ (reference sequence).

The chain links TRBV7-9 to TRBJ1-1; D is ambiguous. V dropped 3 bases and J dropped 1 base, with 12 bases sitting between them. This CDR3 is built from 15 residues. CDR1 and CDR2 (germline): SEHNR, FQNEAQ (reference sequence). This CDR3 reads CASSLFGRTNTEAFF. CDR3 in DNA: TGTGCCAGCAGCTTGTTTGGCAGGACGAACACTGAAGCTTTCTTT.

There are a few counts of this clone. The chain employs TRBV30 and TRBJ1-3; D remains ambiguous. Germline CDR1 reads GTSNPN; CDR2 reads SVGIG (reference sequence). Trimming stripped 3 bases from V and 4 bases from J, with 4 bases between. CDR3 length equals 11 residues. In nucleotides, the CDR3 is TGTGCCTGGAGCCGAGGAAACACCATATATTTT. Its translation: CAWSRGNTIYF.

This chain connects TRBV2 to TRBJ2-5; D is unclear. The CDR3 is made up of 10 amino acids. The V gene's germline CDR1 is SNHLY and CDR2 FYNNEI. V lost 8 bases, J lost 4 bases, and 5 bases lay in between. The CDR3 sequence is CASAVETQYF. The CDR3, as DNA: TGTGCCAGCGCCGTAGAGACCCAGTACTTC.

This clone turned up a few times. The chain uses TRBV5-8 and TRBJ2-1; D remains ambiguous. Trimming cost V 0 bases and J 6 bases, with 16 bases left between them. This CDR3 is built from 16 residues. From germline, CDR1 is SGHTS and CDR2 YDEGEE. The CDR3 region is CASSLVSRRMSNEQFF. CDR3 nucleotides: TGTGCCAGCAGCTTGGTGTCGAGGAGAATGAGCAATGAGCAGTTCTTC.

This clone was counted a few times. The chain joins TRBV30 to TRBJ2-2; D gene unclear. The CDR3 has 13 residues. CDR1 is GTSNPN, CDR2 SVGIG, per germline (reference sequence). V gave up 1 base and J gave up 3 bases, with 6 bases separating them. CDR3 coding DNA: TGTGCCTGGAGTGGTCCTCACACCGGGGAGCTGTTTTTT. Translation gives CAWSGPHTGELFF.